A single sample gave rise to the 23 T cell receptor beta chains below, sequenced in a study of early T cells in non-severe SARS-CoV-2 infection. TCRdb reprocessed the 5' RACE reads via MiXCR and lists one record per CDR3 protein. This sample has some 57,000 distinct CDR3 sequences, with about a tenth found just once. The sequencing sample was made of whole blood. The receptors derive from an adult who was a healthcare worker with PCR-confirmed SARS-CoV-2 infection or an uninfected control (not recorded which).

The chain has TRBV18 and TRBJ2-1; D uncertain. The CDR3 sequence is 14 residues long. V was trimmed by 6 bases and J by 7 bases, leaving 16 bases between them. The germline V gene encodes CDR1 KGHSH and CDR2 LQKENI. The CDR3 nucleotides read TGTGCCAGCTCCACACAAGGGTCGGAAAATGAGCAGTTCTTC. Protein product: CASSTQGSENEQFF.

The chain uses TRBV18 and TRBJ2-7, with D possibly matching TRBD1 (5 bases). Trimming took 2 bases from V and 0 from J, leaving 8 bases between them. The CDR3 has 14 amino acids. CDR1 and CDR2 (germline): KGHSH, LQKENI. The CDR3 nucleotides read TGTGCCAGCTCACCAATAGGGGCCTCCTACGAGCAGTACTTC. Its translation: CASSPIGASYEQYF.

On this clonotype itself: Possible read error: a much larger clone is one base away. The chain combines TRBV6-1 with TRBJ2-7, with D perhaps matching TRBD2 (7 bases). From germline, CDR1 is MNHNS and CDR2 SASEGT. This CDR3 contains 12 residues. The CDR3 spells CASIAGAYEHYF. In DNA, the CDR3 is TGTGCCAGCATTGCGGGGGCTTACGAGCATTACTTC.

This sequence joins TRBV18 and TRBJ1-1; D is uncertain. V was clipped by 1 base and J by 6 bases, with 9 bases between them. The CDR3 runs 13 residues. Germline loops: CDR1 KGHSH, CDR2 LQKENI. The CDR3 sequence is CASSPRGEAEAFF. DNA of the CDR3: TGTGCCAGCTCACCACGGGGAGAGGCTGAAGCTTTCTTT.

This clonotype was detected a few times. The chain joins TRBV20-1 to TRBJ2-7; TRBD2 aligns across 8 bases. Trimming took 3 bases from V and 0 from J; bases not matched to a gene: 4. CDR3 size: 14 residues. Germline-derived CDR1 and CDR2 are DFQATT and SNEGSKA (reference sequence). Here the CDR3 DNA reads TGCAGTGCTAGTATACGGGGGGGCTCCTACGAGCAGTACTTC. Translation gives CSASIRGGSYEQYF.

This clonotype was counted between two and nine times. The V call is TRBV12-5, the J call TRBJ2-5; 8 bases are shared with TRBD1. V was pared by 9 bases and J by 2 bases, with 8 bases of the junction left unmatched. The CDR3 extends over 14 amino acids. Germline CDR1 and CDR2: LGHNT and FRNRAP. The DNA for the CDR3 is TGTGCTAGCGCCGGACAGGGTTGGCAAGAGACCCAGTACTTC. Translating gives CASAGQGWQETQYF.

This chain links TRBV6-1 with TRBJ1-1; weak D call: TRBD1 (5 bases). Per germline, CDR1 MNHNS and CDR2 SASEGT. This CDR3 has 14 residues. Trimming pared 8 bases from V and 3 bases from J, leaving 16 bases between. CDR3 sequence: CASAWEGRDTEAFF. The CDR3, as DNA: TGTGCCAGCGCCTGGGAGGGACGGGACACTGAAGCTTTCTTT.

The sample holds many counts of this clonotype. The rearrangement links TRBV12-5 to TRBJ2-5, with a weak D call TRBD2 (5 bases). Germline CDR1 LGHNT, CDR2 FRNRAP. The CDR3 loop spans 15 amino acids. V was clipped by 3 bases and J by 3 bases, with 14 bases between them. CDR3 protein: CASGFQVGSEETQYF. CDR3 in DNA: TGTGCTAGTGGTTTCCAGGTCGGTAGCGAAGAGACCCAGTACTTC.

This clonotype was picked up a small number of times. This chain's CDR3 is CSVTGGGRTEAFF. DNA of the CDR3: TGCAGCGTTACAGGGGGTGGTAGGACTGAAGCTTTCTTT. The chain has TRBV29-1 and TRBJ1-1; 8 positions match TRBD1. CDR1 and CDR2 (germline): SQVTM, ANQGSEA. The CDR3 has 13 amino acids. The junction had 7 bases not matched to a gene; V was cut back by 5 bases and J by 5 bases.

The chain has TRBV10-3 and TRBJ1-1; maybe TRBD1 (6 bases). Germline-derived CDR1 and CDR2 are ENHRY and SYGVKD. The CDR3 consists of 14 residues. V was clipped by 4 bases and J by 4 bases, with 13 bases between them. The CDR3 bases are TGTGCCATCAGTGTAACGGGGGCCGGCACTGAAGCTTTCTTT. Encoded protein: CAISVTGAGTEAFF.

J is TRBJ2-1 and V is TRBV5-1; 8 bases line up with TRBD2. V was pared by 6 bases and J by 6 bases, with 5 bases of the junction left unmatched. This CDR3 contains 13 residues. Germline V gene data show CDR1 as SGHRS and CDR2 as YFSETQ. CDR3 coding DNA: TGCGCCAGCACAATAGCGGGGCGCAATGAGCAGTTCTTC. Residues: CASTIAGRNEQFF.

At least ten counts were recorded for this clonotype. The chain uses TRBV12-5 and TRBJ1-2; no clear D. The CDR3 spans 14 residues. Germline assignment: CDR1 LGHNT and CDR2 FRNRAP. V was shortened by 11 bases and J by 3 bases, with 19 bases between the two germline ends. CDR3 sequence: CAQPRWPSYYGYTF. The CDR3 nucleotides read TGTGCTCAACCCCGGTGGCCTTCGTACTATGGCTACACCTTC.

This CDR3 is CASSSGLSYNSPLHF. CDR3 DNA: TGCGCCAGCAGCTCGGGACTGAGCTATAATTCACCCCTCCACTTT. The chain joins TRBV5-1 to TRBJ1-6; D is possibly TRBD1 (5 bases). The germline V gene has CDR1 SGHRS and CDR2 YFSETQ. V was shortened by 3 bases and J by 3 bases, with 10 bases between the two germline ends. There are 15 residues in the CDR3.

The chain links TRBV7-2 to TRBJ2-1, with D perhaps TRBD2 (7 bases). V was cut by 5 bases and J by 2 bases, with 13 bases left in between. The CDR3 is 15 residues long. CDR1 is SGHTA, CDR2 FQGNSA, per germline. The DNA of the CDR3 is TGTGCCAGCAGCCTCAGGGGAGGGGCCTACAATGAGCAGTTCTTC. Amino acids: CASSLRGGAYNEQFF.

CDR3 sequence (DNA): TGCGCCAGCAGCGGGGATAGCGGGGGTGTGGAGACCCAGTACTTC. This translates into CASSGDSGGVETQYF. The chain links TRBV5-1 to TRBJ2-5, with 9 bases fitting TRBD2. In germline, CDR1 is SGHRS, CDR2 YFSETQ. V dropped 4 bases and J dropped 5; count of bases not matched to a gene: 9. This CDR3 is 15 amino acids long.

This clonotype was observed a handful of times. The chain links TRBV7-9 to TRBJ1-1; the match to TRBD1 covers 7 bases. CDR3 length: 15 residues. Germline lookup yields CDR1 SEHNR and CDR2 FQNEAQ (reference sequence). The trim removed 4 bases at V and 3 bases at J, leaving 8 bases unmatched. This CDR3 reads CASSSGTAMDTEAFF. The CDR3 nucleotides are TGTGCCAGCAGCTCCGGGACAGCGATGGACACTGAAGCTTTCTTT.

This clonotype was seen a handful of times. The chain links TRBV5-1 to TRBJ2-1; 12 nucleotides agree with TRBD2. The germline V gene encodes CDR1 SGHRS and CDR2 YFSETQ. This CDR3 is built from 14 residues. V dropped 0 bases and J dropped 8; count of bases not matched to a gene: 0. The CDR3 bases are TGCGCCAGCAGCTTGGGGACTAGCGGGGATGAGCAGTTCTTC. Its protein product is CASSLGTSGDEQFF. Together with reference TRBV5-1 and TRBJ2-1, the CDR3 gives the full variable domain: KAGVTQTPRYLIKTRGQQVTLSCSPISGHRSVSWYQQTPGQGLQFLFEYFSETQRNKGNFPGRFSGRQFSNSRSEMNVSTLELGDSALYLCASSLGTSGDEQFFGPGTRLTVL.

This clonotype was seen repeatedly, ten times or more. The chain joins TRBV9 to TRBJ1-1; weak D call: TRBD1 (5 bases). Deletions cut 4 bases from V and 4 bases from J, with 26 bases between. Germline lookup yields CDR1 SGDLS and CDR2 YYNGEE. The CDR3 runs to 18 residues. The CDR3 here is CASSSDASRRGGFTEAFF. The CDR3 DNA is TGTGCCAGCAGCTCAGACGCCTCCCGTCGGGGGGGGTTCACTGAAGCTTTCTTT. The full variable domain, its missing parts supplied by reference TRBV9 and TRBJ1-1, is DSGVTQTPKHLITATGQRVTLRCSPRSGDLSVYWYQQSLDQGLQFLIQYYNGEERAKGNILERFSAQQFPDLHSELNLSSLELGDSALYFCASSSDASRRGGFTEAFFGQGTRLTVV.

The V and J genes are TRBV3-1 and TRBJ2-3; D possibly uses TRBD1 or TRBD2 (5 bases each). This CDR3 spans 14 amino acids. Per the germline V gene, CDR1 is LGHDT and CDR2 is YNNKEL (reference sequence). V was cut by 3 bases and J by 4 bases, with 11 bases left in between. The CDR3: CASSQGVVADTQYF. CDR3 nucleotides: TGTGCCAGCAGCCAGGGGGTCGTCGCAGATACGCAGTATTTT.

The V gene is TRBV7-9, the J gene TRBJ2-1; D unclear. This CDR3 has 11 amino acids. V lost 2 bases to trimming and J lost 8 bases, with 4 bases between them. Germline-derived CDR1 and CDR2 are SEHNR and FQNEAQ (reference sequence). CDR3 sequence reads: CASSLLHEQFF. For the CDR3, the DNA is TGTGCCAGCAGCTTACTCCATGAGCAGTTCTTC.

In this sample, this clonotype turned up a few times. V gene TRBV5-1 combines with J gene TRBJ2-2; D is perhaps TRBD2 (5 bases). The V end lost 4 bases, the J end lost 9 bases, and 19 bases lay between the germline ends. Looked up from germline, CDR1 is SGHRS and CDR2 is YFSETQ. The CDR3 runs 15 residues. CDR3 residues: CASSPSPTRDRELFF. Here the CDR3 DNA reads TGCGCCAGCAGCCCCTCCCCTACTAGGGATCGGGAGCTGTTTTTT.

This clonotype has just a few counts. V usage is TRBV19 and J usage is TRBJ2-7; 9 positions match TRBD1. J lost 5 bases, V lost 4 bases, and 6 bases had no gene match. Germline assignment: CDR1 LNHDA and CDR2 SQIVND (reference sequence). The CDR3 has 14 amino acids. CDR3 bases: TGTGCCAGTAGTACCGGGACAGGGCGGCACGAGCAGTACTTC. It encodes CASSTGTGRHEQYF.

This clonotype was picked up a small number of times. The chain links TRBV7-2 to TRBJ1-2; the D gene is possibly TRBD1 (5 bases). Germline loops: CDR1 SGHTA, CDR2 FQGNSA. V lost 3 bases and J 1 base, leaving 9 bases between the germline ends. The CDR3 is made up of 14 amino acids. CDR3 nucleotide sequence: TGTGCCAGCAGCTTTGGGGCGCGTAACTATGGCTACACCTTC. Its translation: CASSFGARNYGYTF.